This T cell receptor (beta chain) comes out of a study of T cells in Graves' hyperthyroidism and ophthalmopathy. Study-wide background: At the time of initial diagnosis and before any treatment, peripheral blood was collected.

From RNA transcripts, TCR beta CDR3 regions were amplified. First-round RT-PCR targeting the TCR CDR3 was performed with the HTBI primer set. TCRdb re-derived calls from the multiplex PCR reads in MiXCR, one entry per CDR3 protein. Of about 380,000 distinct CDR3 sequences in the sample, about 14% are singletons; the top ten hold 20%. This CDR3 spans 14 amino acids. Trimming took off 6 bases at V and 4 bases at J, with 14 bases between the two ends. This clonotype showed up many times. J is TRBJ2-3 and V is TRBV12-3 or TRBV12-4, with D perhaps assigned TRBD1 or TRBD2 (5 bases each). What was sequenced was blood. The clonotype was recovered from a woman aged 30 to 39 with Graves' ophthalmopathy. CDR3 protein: CASRLGPGPDTQYF. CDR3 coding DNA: TGTGCCAGCAGACTTGGACCGGGGCCAGATACGCAGTATTTT.